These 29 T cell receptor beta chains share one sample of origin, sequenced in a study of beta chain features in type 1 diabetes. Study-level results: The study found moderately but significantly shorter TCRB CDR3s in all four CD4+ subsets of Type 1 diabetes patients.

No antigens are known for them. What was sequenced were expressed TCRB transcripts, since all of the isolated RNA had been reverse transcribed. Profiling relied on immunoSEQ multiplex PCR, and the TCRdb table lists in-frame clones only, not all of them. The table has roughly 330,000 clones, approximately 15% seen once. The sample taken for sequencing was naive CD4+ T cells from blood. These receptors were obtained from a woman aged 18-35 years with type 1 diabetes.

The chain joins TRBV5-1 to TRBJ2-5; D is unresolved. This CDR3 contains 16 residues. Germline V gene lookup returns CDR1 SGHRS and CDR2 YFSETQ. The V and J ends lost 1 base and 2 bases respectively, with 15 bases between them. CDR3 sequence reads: CASSLTLTSTQETQYF. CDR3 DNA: TGCGCCAGCAGCTTGACTCTGACGTCGACTCAAGAGACCCAGTACTTC.

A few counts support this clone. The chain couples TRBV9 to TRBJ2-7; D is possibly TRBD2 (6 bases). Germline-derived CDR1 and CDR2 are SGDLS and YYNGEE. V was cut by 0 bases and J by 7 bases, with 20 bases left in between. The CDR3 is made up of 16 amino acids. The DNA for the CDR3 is TGTGCCAGCAGCGTAGACACGGAGGGAGTTGTGTGGGAGCAGTACGTC. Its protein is CASSVDTEGVVWEQYV.

The CDR3 spells CASSRRLAGTSSSYNEQFF. CDR3 sequence (DNA): TGTGCCAGCAGCCGCAGACTAGCGGGCACCTCAAGCTCCTACAATGAGCAGTTCTTC. The chain combines TRBV7-2 with TRBJ2-1, with 10 positions matching TRBD2. With V trimmed by 5 bases and J by 0 bases, 13 bases remained unmatched. In germline, CDR1 is SGHTA, CDR2 FQGNSA. The CDR3 consists of 19 residues.

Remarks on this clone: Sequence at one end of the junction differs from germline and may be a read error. CDR3 sequence reads: CAGRGWGRSYNEQFF. The CDR3 DNA is TGTGCCGGCAGGGGGTGGGGCAGATCCTACAATGAGCAGTTCTTC. V is TRBV11-2 and J is TRBJ2-1, with 7 positions matching TRBD1. CDR1 is SGHAT and CDR2 is FQNNGV in the germline V gene. This CDR3 contains 15 residues.

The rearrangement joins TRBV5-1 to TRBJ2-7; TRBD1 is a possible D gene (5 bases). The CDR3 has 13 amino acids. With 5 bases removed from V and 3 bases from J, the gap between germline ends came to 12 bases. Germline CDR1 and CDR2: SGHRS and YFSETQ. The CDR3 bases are TGCGCCAGCAGACACTTAACAGGCTACGAGCAGTACTTC. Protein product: CASRHLTGYEQYF.

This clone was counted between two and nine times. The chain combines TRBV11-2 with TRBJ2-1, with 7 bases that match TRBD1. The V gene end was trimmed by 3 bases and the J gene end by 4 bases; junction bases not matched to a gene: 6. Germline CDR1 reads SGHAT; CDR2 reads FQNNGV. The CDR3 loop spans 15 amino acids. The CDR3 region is CASSFGTDFYNEQFF. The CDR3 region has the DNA TGTGCCAGCAGCTTCGGGACAGATTTTTACAATGAGCAGTTCTTC.

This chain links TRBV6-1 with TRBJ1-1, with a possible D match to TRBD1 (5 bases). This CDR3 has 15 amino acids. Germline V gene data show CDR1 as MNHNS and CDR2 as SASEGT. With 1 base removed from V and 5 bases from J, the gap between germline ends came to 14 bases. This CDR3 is CASSEVAGKVTEAFF. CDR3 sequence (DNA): TGTGCCAGCAGTGAAGTGGCAGGGAAAGTTACTGAAGCTTTCTTT.

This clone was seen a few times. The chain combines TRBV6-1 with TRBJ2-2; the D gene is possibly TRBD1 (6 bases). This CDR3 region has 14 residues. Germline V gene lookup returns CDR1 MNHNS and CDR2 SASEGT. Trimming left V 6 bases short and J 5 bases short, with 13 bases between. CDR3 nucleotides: TGTGCCAGCAGATGGACAGAGCCAACCGGGGAGCTGTTTTTT. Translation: CASRWTEPTGELFF.

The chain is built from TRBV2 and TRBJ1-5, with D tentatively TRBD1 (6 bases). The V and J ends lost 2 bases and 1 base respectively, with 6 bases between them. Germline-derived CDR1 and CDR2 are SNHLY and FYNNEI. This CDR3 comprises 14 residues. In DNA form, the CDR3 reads TGTGCCAGCAGTGAACAGGGGAGCAATCAGCCCCAGCATTTT. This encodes CASSEQGSNQPQHF.

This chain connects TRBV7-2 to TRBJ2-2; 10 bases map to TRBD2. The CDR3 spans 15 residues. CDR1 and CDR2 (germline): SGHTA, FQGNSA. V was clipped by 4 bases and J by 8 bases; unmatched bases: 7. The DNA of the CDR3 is TGTGCCAGCAGCTCCTCTAGCGGGAGTAGTGGGGAGCTGTTTTTT. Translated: CASSSSSGSSGELFF. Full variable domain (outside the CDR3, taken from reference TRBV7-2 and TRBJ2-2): GAGVSQSPSNKVTEKGKDVELRCDPISGHTALYWYRQSLGQGLEFLIYFQGNSAPDKSGLPSDRFSAERTGGSVSTLTIQRTQQEDSAVYLCASSSSSGSSGELFFGEGSRLTVL.

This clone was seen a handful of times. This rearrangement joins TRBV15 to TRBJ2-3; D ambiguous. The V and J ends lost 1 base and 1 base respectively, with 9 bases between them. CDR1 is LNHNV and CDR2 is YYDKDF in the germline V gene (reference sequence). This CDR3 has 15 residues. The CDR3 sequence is CATSRGNSRTDTQYF. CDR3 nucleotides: TGTGCCACCAGCAGAGGGAACAGCCGCACAGATACGCAGTATTTT.

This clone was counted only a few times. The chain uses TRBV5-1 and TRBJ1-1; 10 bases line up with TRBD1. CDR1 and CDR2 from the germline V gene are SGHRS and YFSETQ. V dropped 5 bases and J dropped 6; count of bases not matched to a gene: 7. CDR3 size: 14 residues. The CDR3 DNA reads TGCGCCAGCAGGGGGGACAGGGGTCGCCCTGAAGCTTTCTTT. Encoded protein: CASRGDRGRPEAFF.

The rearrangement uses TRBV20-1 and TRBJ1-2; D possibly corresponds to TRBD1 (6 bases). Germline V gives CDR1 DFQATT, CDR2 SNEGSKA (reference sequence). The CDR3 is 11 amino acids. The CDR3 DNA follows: TGCGCACTCGGGACACTGTATGGCTACACCTTC. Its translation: CALGTLYGYTF.

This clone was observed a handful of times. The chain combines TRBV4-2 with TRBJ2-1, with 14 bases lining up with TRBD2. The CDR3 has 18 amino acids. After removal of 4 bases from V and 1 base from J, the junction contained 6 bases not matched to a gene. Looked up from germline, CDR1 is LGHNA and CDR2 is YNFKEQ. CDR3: CASSRGLAGAGSYNEQFF. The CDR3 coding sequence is TGTGCCAGCAGCCGGGGACTAGCGGGAGCGGGGTCCTACAATGAGCAGTTCTTC.

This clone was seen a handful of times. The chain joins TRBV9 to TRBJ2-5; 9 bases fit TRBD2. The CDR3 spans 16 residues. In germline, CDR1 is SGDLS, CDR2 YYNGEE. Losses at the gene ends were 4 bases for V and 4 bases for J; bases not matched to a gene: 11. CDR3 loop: CASSSTGGRAGETQYF. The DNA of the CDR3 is TGTGCCAGCAGCTCCACGGGCGGGAGGGCCGGAGAGACCCAGTACTTC. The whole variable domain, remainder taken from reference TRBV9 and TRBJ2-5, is DSGVTQTPKHLITATGQRVTLRCSPRSGDLSVYWYQQSLDQGLQFLIQYYNGEERAKGNILERFSAQQFPDLHSELNLSSLELGDSALYFCASSSTGGRAGETQYFGPGTRLLVL.

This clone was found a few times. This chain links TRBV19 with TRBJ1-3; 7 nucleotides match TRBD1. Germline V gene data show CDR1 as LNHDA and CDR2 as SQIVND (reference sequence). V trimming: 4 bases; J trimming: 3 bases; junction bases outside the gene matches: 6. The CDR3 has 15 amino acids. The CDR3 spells CASSTQTGNGNTIYF. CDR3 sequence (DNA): TGTGCCAGTAGTACGCAGACAGGGAATGGAAACACCATATATTTT.

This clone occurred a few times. The CDR3, as DNA: TGTGCCAGCAGCTTAGGCCCAGGGACAAGGCCGAGGTACTTC. Encoded protein: CASSLGPGTRPRYF. V and J are TRBV11-3 and TRBJ2-7, with D maybe TRBD1 (6 bases). This CDR3 has 14 residues. V dropped 1 base and J dropped 12 bases, with 19 bases sitting between them. The germline V gene encodes CDR1 SGHNT and CDR2 YENEEA.

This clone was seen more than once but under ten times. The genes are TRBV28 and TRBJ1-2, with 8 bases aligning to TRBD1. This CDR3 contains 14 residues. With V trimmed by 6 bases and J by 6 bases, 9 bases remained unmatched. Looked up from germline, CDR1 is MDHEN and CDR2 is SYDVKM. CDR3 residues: CASRFADRVDGYTF. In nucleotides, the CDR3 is TGTGCCAGCAGGTTCGCGGACAGGGTCGATGGCTACACCTTC.

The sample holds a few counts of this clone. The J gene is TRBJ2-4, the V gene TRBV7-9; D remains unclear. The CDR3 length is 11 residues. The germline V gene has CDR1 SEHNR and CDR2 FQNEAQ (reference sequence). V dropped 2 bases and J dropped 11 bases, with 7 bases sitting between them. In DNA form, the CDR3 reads TGTGCCAGCAGCTTATCTAGAGTTCAGTACTTC. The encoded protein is CASSLSRVQYF.

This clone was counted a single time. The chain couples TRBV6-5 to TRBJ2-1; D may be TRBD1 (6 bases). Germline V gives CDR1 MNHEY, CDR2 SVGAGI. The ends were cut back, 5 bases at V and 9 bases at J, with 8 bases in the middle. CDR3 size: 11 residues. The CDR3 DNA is TGTGCCAGCAGTCAAGGGGGTGAGCAGTTCTTC. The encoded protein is CASSQGGEQFF.

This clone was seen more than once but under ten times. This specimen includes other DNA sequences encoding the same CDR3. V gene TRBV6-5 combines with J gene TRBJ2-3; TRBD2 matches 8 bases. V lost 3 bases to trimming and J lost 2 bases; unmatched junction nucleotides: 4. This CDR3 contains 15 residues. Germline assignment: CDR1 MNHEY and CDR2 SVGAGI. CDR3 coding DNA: TGTGCCAGCAGTTATAGCGGGGCGGCCACAGATACGCAGTATTTT. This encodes CASSYSGAATDTQYF.

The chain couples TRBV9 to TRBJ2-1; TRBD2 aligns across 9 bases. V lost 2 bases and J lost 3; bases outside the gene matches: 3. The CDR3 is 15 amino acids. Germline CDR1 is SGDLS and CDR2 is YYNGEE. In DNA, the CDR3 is TGTGCCAGCAGCGTCTCTAGCGGGATCTACAATGAGCAGTTCTTC. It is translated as CASSVSSGIYNEQFF.

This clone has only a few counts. The CDR3 loop is CASSPRQGHQPQHF. CDR3 DNA: TGTGCCAGCTCCCCCAGACAGGGACATCAGCCCCAGCATTTT. The rearrangement uses TRBV18 and TRBJ1-5; 7 bases align to TRBD1. J was trimmed by 5 bases and V by 6 bases; bases with no gene match: 7. Germline V gene data show CDR1 as KGHSH and CDR2 as LQKENI. This CDR3 is built from 14 residues.

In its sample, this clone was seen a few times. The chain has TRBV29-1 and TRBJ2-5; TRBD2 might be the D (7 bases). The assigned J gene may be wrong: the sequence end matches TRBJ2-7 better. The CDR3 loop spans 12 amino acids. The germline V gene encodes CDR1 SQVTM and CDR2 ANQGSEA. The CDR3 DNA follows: TGCAGCGCCCGCCGGGGGGCCCACGAGCAGTACTTC. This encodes CSARRGAHEQYF.

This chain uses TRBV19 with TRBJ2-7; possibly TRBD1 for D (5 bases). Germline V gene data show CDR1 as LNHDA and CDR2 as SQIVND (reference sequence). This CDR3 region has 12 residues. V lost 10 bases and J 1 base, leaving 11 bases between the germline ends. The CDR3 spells CATGPGSYEQYF. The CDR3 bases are TGTGCCACCGGGCCAGGGTCCTACGAGCAGTACTTC.

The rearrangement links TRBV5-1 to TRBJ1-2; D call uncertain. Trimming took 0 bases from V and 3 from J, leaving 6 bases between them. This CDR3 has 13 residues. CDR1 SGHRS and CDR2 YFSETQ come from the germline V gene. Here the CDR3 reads CASSLGGDYGYTF. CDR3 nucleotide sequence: TGCGCCAGCAGCTTGGGCGGGGACTATGGCTACACCTTC.

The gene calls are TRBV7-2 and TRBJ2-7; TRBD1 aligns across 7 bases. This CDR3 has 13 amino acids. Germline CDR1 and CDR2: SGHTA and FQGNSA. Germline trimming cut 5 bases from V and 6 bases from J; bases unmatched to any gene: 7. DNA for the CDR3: TGTGCCAGCAGCCCTGACAGGGAAGGCGAGCAGTACTTC. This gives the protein CASSPDREGEQYF.

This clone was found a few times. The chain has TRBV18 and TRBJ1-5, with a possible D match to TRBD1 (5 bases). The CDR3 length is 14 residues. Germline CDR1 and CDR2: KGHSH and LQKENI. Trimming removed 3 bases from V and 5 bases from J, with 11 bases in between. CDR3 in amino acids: CASSPGPGDQPQHF. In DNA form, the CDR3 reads TGTGCCAGCTCACCGGGCCCGGGGGATCAGCCCCAGCATTTT.

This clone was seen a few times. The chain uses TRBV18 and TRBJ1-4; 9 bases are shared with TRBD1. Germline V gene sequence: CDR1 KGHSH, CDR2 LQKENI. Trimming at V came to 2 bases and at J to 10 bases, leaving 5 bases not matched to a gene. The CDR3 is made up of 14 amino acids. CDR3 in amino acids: CASSPSQGAGKLFF. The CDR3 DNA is TGTGCCAGCTCACCATCACAGGGGGCCGGAAAACTGTTTTTT.